These 6 T cell receptor beta chains were all obtained from the same sample, sequenced in a study of Graves' ophthalmopathy and Graves' hyperthyroidism. The TCR beta CDR3 regions underwent amplification from RNA transcripts. Second-round multiplex PCR followed a first-round RT-PCR using HTBI primers. TCRdb reanalysed the multiplex PCR reads using MiXCR and keeps one entry per CDR3 protein. The profile covers hundreds of thousands of distinct CDR3 sequences, with less than 20% appearing a single time and approximately 7% taken by the ten largest. The sample was peripheral blood. These TCRs come from a woman aged 18-29 years with stable Graves' hyperthyroidism.

This sequence joins TRBV29-1 and TRBJ1-1, with D possibly TRBD1 on 5 matching bases. The CDR3 runs to 13 residues. Trimming took 4 bases from V and 4 from J, leaving 13 bases between them. CDR1 is SQVTM, CDR2 ANQGSEA, per germline. CDR3 amino acids: CSVVGRAATEAFF. CDR3 DNA: TGCAGCGTTGTGGGCAGGGCCGCCACTGAAGCTTTCTTT. Drawing the rest from reference TRBV29-1 and TRBJ1-1, the complete variable domain is SAVISQKPSRDICQRGTSLTIQCQVDSQVTMMFWYRQQPGQSLTLIATANQGSEATYESGFVIDKFPISRPNLTFSTLTVSNMSPEDSSIYLCSVVGRAATEAFFGQGTRLTVV.

This clonotype has a count of ten or more. V is TRBV7-2 and J is TRBJ2-7; the match to TRBD1 covers 7 bases. J gave up 3 bases and V 3 bases, and 5 bases lay outside the gene matches. CDR1 and CDR2 from the germline V gene are SGHTA and FQGNSA. The CDR3 length is 14 residues. The CDR3 sequence is CASSFSPGGYEQYF. CDR3 bases: TGTGCCAGCAGCTTCTCCCCAGGGGGCTACGAGCAGTACTTC.

This chain joins TRBV2 and TRBJ2-5; TRBD2 matches 14 bases. This CDR3 has 15 amino acids. The junction had 2 bases not matched to a gene; V was cut back by 3 bases and J by 5 bases. Germline V gene lookup returns CDR1 SNHLY and CDR2 FYNNEI. This CDR3 is CASSEGLAGVETQYF. The CDR3, as DNA: TGTGCCAGCAGTGAGGGACTAGCGGGAGTTGAGACCCAGTACTTC.

The chain employs TRBV27 and TRBJ2-7; D is undetermined. V lost 7 bases, J lost 3 bases, and 7 bases lay in between. CDR1 and CDR2 (germline): MNHEY, SMNVEV (reference sequence). This CDR3 contains 11 residues. CDR3 sequence: CASTKNYEQYF. In nucleotides, the CDR3 is TGTGCCAGCACCAAGAACTACGAGCAGTACTTC.

This clonotype was seen repeatedly, ten times or more. This chain links TRBV7-2 with TRBJ2-7; 9 bases match TRBD1. CDR3 length equals 15 residues. The germline CDR1 and CDR2 sequences are SGHTA and FQGNSA. The J segment lost 2 bases and the V segment lost 5 bases, leaving 7 bases of the junction unmatched. Here the CDR3 reads CASSLGTGKAYEQYF. The CDR3 DNA sequence: TGTGCCAGCAGCCTTGGGACAGGGAAGGCCTACGAGCAGTACTTC.

This clonotype was picked up a small number of times. This sequence joins TRBV18 and TRBJ2-7; maybe TRBD2 (6 bases). There are 13 residues in the CDR3. V was trimmed by 3 bases and J by 5 bases, leaving 11 bases between them. Germline V gene lookup returns CDR1 KGHSH and CDR2 LQKENI. The DNA of the CDR3 is TGTGCCAGCTCACCGCCCTCTAGCGACGAGCAGTACTTC. This encodes CASSPPSSDEQYF.